The T cell receptor beta chain described here comes from a study of identical twins. Study results and caveats: Out-of-frame alpha sequences that twins shared showed excess low generation probability. Twins' surplus sharing was weaker for beta out-of-frame sequences. Insertions ran lower in abundant cord blood beta clonotypes, though not in memory repertoires.

This CDR3 spans 15 amino acids. Trimming removed 0 bases from V and 2 bases from J, with 12 bases in between. Looked up from germline, CDR1 is GTSNPN and CDR2 is SVGIG (reference sequence). This clonotype was seen a handful of times. The antigen remains undetermined. TCRdb reanalysed the 5' RACE reads using MiXCR and keeps one entry per CDR3 protein. The sample lists 650,000 to 800,000 distinct CDR3 sequences; around 8.6% were seen once. The sample was also reused in another study, on yellow fever vaccine responses in identical twins.

The chain has TRBV30 and TRBJ2-3; maybe TRBD2 (6 bases). The receptor was isolated from a woman between 18 and 30 years old in good health. Sequencing used PBMCs. DNA for the CDR3: TGTGCCTGGAGTGTTTTTAGCGGCTACACAGATACGCAGTATTTT. Translation: CAWSVFSGYTDTQYF.